This is a list of T cell receptor beta chains from one sample in a study of graft-versus-host responses after intestinal transplantation. Sequencing used immunoSEQ multiplex PCR; TCRdb keeps in-frame clones, though not all of them. The repertoire holds more than 65,000 clones, 90% seen once, with about 1.3% in the top ten. No antigen has been identified for these receptors. Specimen: unstimulated CD8+ T cells sorted from spleen or lymph node cells, collected before intestinal transplant. Receptor source: a human donor who received an intestinal transplant. Both conserved end residues are part of each CDR3. The order of the fields is clone size, D gene, V gene, J gene, CDR3 protein, CDR3 DNA. D genes are given only for firm matches. Clone size is stated in some rows and not others, as once, few, many or a class when expanded.

clone size: once
D gene: NA
V gene: TRBV27
J gene: TRBJ1-5
CDR3 protein: CASSATNLGNQPQHF
CDR3 DNA: TGTGCCAGCAGTGCTACAAACCTCGGGAATCAGCCCCAGCATTTT

clone size: NA
D gene: NA
V gene: TRBV19
J gene: TRBJ1-3
CDR3 protein: CASSPGNTIYF
CDR3 DNA: TGTGCCAGTAGTCCGGGAAACACCATATATTTT

clone size: NA
D gene: NA
V gene: TRBV9
J gene: TRBJ2-3
CDR3 protein: CASSVGLGSTDTQYF
CDR3 DNA: TGTGCCAGCAGCGTCGGACTGGGGAGCACAGATACGCAGTATTTT

clone size: NA
D gene: NA
V gene: TRBV4-2
J gene: TRBJ2-1
CDR3 protein: CASSQEAGNIYNEQFF
CDR3 DNA: TGTGCCAGCAGCCAAGAGGCGGGGAACATCTACAATGAGCAGTTCTTC

clone size: NA
D gene: NA
V gene: TRBV11-2
J gene: TRBJ1-5
CDR3 protein: CASSPAGGNQPQHF
CDR3 DNA: TGTGCCAGCAGCCCCGCCGGGGGAAATCAGCCCCAGCATTTT

clone size: NA
D gene: TRBD2
V gene: TRBV5-6
J gene: TRBJ2-2
CDR3 protein: CASSSTEWGLARGGELFF
CDR3 DNA: TGTGCCAGCAGCTCAACCGAATGGGGACTAGCGCGGGGCGGGGAGCTGTTTTTT

clone size: NA
D gene: NA
V gene: TRBV29-1
J gene: TRBJ1-2
CDR3 protein: CSAETGGYGYTF
CDR3 DNA: TGCAGCGCTGAAACGGGTGGCTATGGCTACACCTTC

clone size: NA
D gene: NA
V gene: TRBV2
J gene: TRBJ1-2
CDR3 protein: CASRTGLGYGYTF
CDR3 DNA: TGTGCCAGCAGGACAGGCCTCGGGTATGGCTACACCTTC

clone size: NA
D gene: NA
V gene: TRBV13
J gene: TRBJ1-2
CDR3 protein: CASSSGGGAVGYTF
CDR3 DNA: TGTGCCAGCAGCTCCGGGGGGGGCGCGGTTGGCTACACCTTC

clone size: NA
D gene: TRBD2
V gene: TRBV18
J gene: TRBJ2-5
CDR3 protein: CASSPSVQRGAANQETQYF
CDR3 DNA: TGTGCCAGCTCACCATCTGTCCAGCGGGGGGCCGCCAACCAAGAGACCCAGTACTTC

clone size: NA
D gene: NA
V gene: TRBV11-2
J gene: TRBJ1-6
CDR3 protein: CASSSGEVGRHYNSPLHF
CDR3 DNA: TGTGCCAGCAGCTCGGGGGAAGTCGGGAGACACTATAATTCACCCCTCCACTTT

clone size: once
D gene: NA
V gene: TRBV6-5
J gene: TRBJ1-1
CDR3 protein: CASSPWANTEAFF
CDR3 DNA: TGTGCCAGCTCCCCCTGGGCGAACACTGAAGCTTTCTTT

clone size: NA
D gene: NA
V gene: TRBV7-6
J gene: TRBJ1-1
CDR3 protein: CASSLGSGSEAFF
CDR3 DNA: TGTGCCAGCAGCTTGGGCTCGGGGTCTGAAGCTTTCTTT

clone size: NA
D gene: TRBD1
V gene: TRBV19
J gene: TRBJ1-2
CDR3 protein: CASSSGRGPWGYTF
CDR3 DNA: TGTGCCAGTAGCTCTGGCAGGGGGCCTTGGGGCTACACCTTC

clone size: NA
D gene: NA
V gene: TRBV19
J gene: TRBJ2-6
CDR3 protein: CASSLSGSGANVLTF
CDR3 DNA: TGTGCCAGTAGTCTATCAGGCTCTGGGGCCAACGTCCTGACTTTC

clone size: NA
D gene: NA
V gene: TRBV6-6
J gene: TRBJ2-7
CDR3 protein: CASTPVGAYEQYF
CDR3 DNA: TGTGCCAGCACCCCGGTCGGGGCCTACGAGCAGTACTTC

clone size: once
D gene: NA
V gene: TRBV6-6
J gene: TRBJ1-1
CDR3 protein: CASFQGVFDTEAFF
CDR3 DNA: TGTGCCAGCTTTCAGGGCGTTTTCGACACTGAAGCTTTCTTT

clone size: NA
D gene: TRBD1
V gene: TRBV7-8
J gene: TRBJ2-5
CDR3 protein: CASSAGQAQETQYF
CDR3 DNA: TGTGCCAGCAGCGCCGGACAGGCCCAAGAGACCCAGTACTTC

clone size: NA
D gene: NA
V gene: TRBV27
J gene: TRBJ2-7
CDR3 protein: CASSYAGTVSSYEQYF
CDR3 DNA: TGTGCCAGCAGTTACGCCGGGACTGTCAGCTCCTACGAGCAGTACTTC

clone size: NA
D gene: NA
V gene: TRBV27
J gene: TRBJ2-1
CDR3 protein: CASSSTTTREQFF
CDR3 DNA: TGTGCCAGCAGTTCCACCACTACTAGGGAGCAGTTCTTC

clone size: NA
D gene: TRBD1
V gene: TRBV28
J gene: TRBJ2-7
CDR3 protein: CASSSGTGGVFEQYF
CDR3 DNA: TGTGCCAGCAGTTCCGGGACAGGGGGGGTTTTTGAGCAGTACTTC

clone size: NA
D gene: NA
V gene: TRBV4-1
J gene: TRBJ2-2
CDR3 protein: CASSQAPGRGDRSGELFF
CDR3 DNA: TGCGCCAGCAGCCAAGCCCCGGGGCGGGGAGATCGGTCCGGGGAGCTGTTTTTT

clone size: NA
D gene: NA
V gene: TRBV19
J gene: TRBJ1-2
CDR3 protein: CASSQQGPYGYTF
CDR3 DNA: TGTGCCAGTAGCCAACAGGGCCCCTATGGCTACACCTTC

clone size: NA
D gene: NA
V gene: TRBV4-1
J gene: TRBJ2-1
CDR3 protein: CASSQVWGLGNNEQFF
CDR3 DNA: TGCGCCAGCAGCCAAGTATGGGGGCTAGGGAACAATGAGCAGTTCTTC

clone size: NA
D gene: NA
V gene: TRBV5-6
J gene: TRBJ2-5
CDR3 protein: CASSPDSQETQYF
CDR3 DNA: TGTGCCAGCAGCCCGGACAGCCAAGAGACCCAGTACTTC

clone size: NA
D gene: NA
V gene: TRBV6-1
J gene: TRBJ2-5
CDR3 protein: CASSEDSLETQYF
CDR3 DNA: TGTGCCAGCAGCGAAGACAGCCTAGAGACCCAGTACTTC

clone size: NA
D gene: NA
V gene: TRBV2
J gene: TRBJ1-1
CDR3 protein: CASGYAANTEAFF
CDR3 DNA: TGTGCCAGCGGGTACGCGGCAAACACTGAAGCTTTCTTT

clone size: NA
D gene: NA
V gene: TRBV13
J gene: TRBJ2-7
CDR3 protein: CASSPATGNYEQYF
CDR3 DNA: TGTGCCAGCAGCCCCGCCACAGGGAACTACGAGCAGTACTTC

clone size: once
D gene: TRBD2
V gene: TRBV4-1
J gene: TRBJ2-2
CDR3 protein: CASSQDVAGLTTGELFF
CDR3 DNA: TGCGCCAGCAGCCAAGATGTAGCGGGGCTGACCACCGGGGAGCTGTTTTTT

clone size: NA
D gene: NA
V gene: TRBV27
J gene: TRBJ1-5
CDR3 protein: CASRPQGLNQPQHF
CDR3 DNA: TGTGCCAGCCGCCCCCAGGGGTTAAATCAGCCCCAGCATTTT

clone size: NA
D gene: TRBD1
V gene: TRBV2
J gene: TRBJ2-7
CDR3 protein: CASSSGQAYYEQYF
CDR3 DNA: TGTGCCAGCAGCTCGGGACAGGCATACTACGAGCAGTACTTC

clone size: NA
D gene: TRBD1
V gene: TRBV13
J gene: TRBJ2-5
CDR3 protein: CASSLRTGLETQYF
CDR3 DNA: TGTGCCAGCAGCCTACGGACAGGGTTGGAGACCCAGTACTTC

clone size: NA
D gene: NA
V gene: TRBV10-3
J gene: TRBJ1-1
CDR3 protein: CATAGDAGMNTEAFF
CDR3 DNA: TGTGCCACCGCGGGGGACGCCGGCATGAACACTGAAGCTTTCTTT

clone size: NA
D gene: TRBD1
V gene: TRBV25-1
J gene: TRBJ1-1
CDR3 protein: CASSGDRVNTEAFF
CDR3 DNA: TGTGCCAGCAGTGGGGACAGGGTTAACACTGAAGCTTTCTTT

clone size: NA
D gene: TRBD2
V gene: TRBV7-9
J gene: TRBJ2-1
CDR3 protein: CASSLALAGGDNEQFF
CDR3 DNA: TGTGCCAGCAGCTTAGCATTAGCGGGGGGGGACAATGAGCAGTTCTTC

clone size: once
D gene: NA
V gene: TRBV15
J gene: TRBJ2-1
CDR3 protein: CATSRAGEQFF
CDR3 DNA: TGTGCCACCAGCAGAGCCGGTGAGCAGTTCTTC

clone size: NA
D gene: TRBD1
V gene: TRBV7-6
J gene: TRBJ1-3
CDR3 protein: CASSPERTGMGNTIYF
CDR3 DNA: TGTGCCAGCAGCCCCGAAAGGACAGGGATGGGAAACACCATATATTTT

clone size: NA
D gene: NA
V gene: TRBV9
J gene: TRBJ2-5
CDR3 protein: CASSAGHLETQYF
CDR3 DNA: TGTGCCAGCAGCGCTGGACATCTGGAGACCCAGTACTTC

clone size: NA
D gene: NA
V gene: TRBV12-5
J gene: TRBJ1-3
CDR3 protein: CARHPGLPRTIYF
CDR3 DNA: TGTGCTCGCCACCCGGGACTGCCTAGGACCATATATTTT

clone size: NA
D gene: TRBD1
V gene: TRBV5-5
J gene: TRBJ2-7
CDR3 protein: CASTMGTDDYEQYF
CDR3 DNA: TGTGCCAGCACCATGGGGACAGACGACTACGAGCAGTACTTC